Sequencing of this T cell receptor (beta chain) was carried out in a study of spatial heterogeneity in lung cancer. As for the study in general: Those follow-up PBMC samples that were available underwent sequencing, at a median interval of approximately 22 months following resection.

Looked up from germline, CDR1 is SGHVS and CDR2 is FQNEAQ. V lost 3 bases and J lost 7, with 7 bases in between. CDR3 length: 11 residues. From the 5' RACE reads, TCRdb called clonotypes with MiXCR, one entry per CDR3 protein. The sample has 110,000 or so distinct CDR3 sequences; less than 14% are singletons. Time point meaning: blood at routine non-recurrence follow-up after resection. The clonotype originates from a female donor with early-stage non-small cell lung cancer. The sample was PBMCs, taken at follow-up. The chain couples TRBV7-8 to TRBJ2-7; tentatively, D is TRBD1 (6 bases). Here the CDR3 DNA reads TGTGCCAGCAGCTTCAGGGGTGAGCAGTACTTC. Its translation: CASSFRGEQYF.